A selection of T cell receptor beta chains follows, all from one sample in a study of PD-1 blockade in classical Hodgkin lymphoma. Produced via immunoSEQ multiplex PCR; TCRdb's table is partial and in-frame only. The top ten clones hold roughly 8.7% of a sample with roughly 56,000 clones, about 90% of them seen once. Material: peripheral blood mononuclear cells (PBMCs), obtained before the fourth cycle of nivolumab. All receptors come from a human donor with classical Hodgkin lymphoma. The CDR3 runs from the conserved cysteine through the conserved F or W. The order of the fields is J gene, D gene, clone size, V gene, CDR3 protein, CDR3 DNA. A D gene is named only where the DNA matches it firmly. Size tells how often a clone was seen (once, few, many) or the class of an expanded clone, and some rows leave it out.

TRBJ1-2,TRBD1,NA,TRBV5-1,CASSPMTGAYGYTF,TGCGCCAGCAGCCCGATGACAGGGGCCTATGGCTACACCTTC
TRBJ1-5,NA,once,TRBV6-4,CASSDSPNQPQHF,TGTGCCAGCAGTGACTCCCCCAATCAGCCCCAGCATTTT
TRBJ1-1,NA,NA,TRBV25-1,CASSEYGRLQLVNTEAFF,TGTGCCAGCAGTGAATATGGGAGACTTCAGCTTGTGAACACTGAAGCTTTCTTT
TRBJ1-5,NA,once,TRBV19,CASSITGDNQPQHF,TGTGCCAGTAGTATCACAGGAGACAATCAGCCCCAGCATTTT
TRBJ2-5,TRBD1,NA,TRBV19,CASAYQGARETQYF,TGTGCCAGCGCTTACCAGGGGGCGAGAGAGACCCAGTACTTC
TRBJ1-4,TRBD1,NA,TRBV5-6,CASSLTGVGEKLFF,TGTGCCAGCAGCCTGACAGGGGTGGGTGAAAAACTGTTTTTT
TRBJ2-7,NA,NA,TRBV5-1,CASSPESRVGEYF,TGCGCCAGCAGCCCCGAGTCGAGGGTTGGGGAGTACTTC
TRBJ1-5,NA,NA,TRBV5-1,CASSLDSNQPQHF,TGCGCCAGCAGCTTGGACAGCAATCAGCCCCAGCATTTT
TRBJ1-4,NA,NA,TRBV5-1,CASSVDPRGGEKLFF,TGCGCCAGCAGTGTAGACCCCAGAGGGGGTGAAAAACTGTTTTTT
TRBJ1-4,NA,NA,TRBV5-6,CASSLGLTVNEKLFF,TGTGCCAGCAGCTTGGGGTTGACGGTTAATGAAAAACTGTTTTTT
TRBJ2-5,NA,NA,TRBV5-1,CASSYGIGETQYF,TGCGCCAGCAGCTACGGGATTGGGGAGACCCAGTACTTC
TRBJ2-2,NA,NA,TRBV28,CASSYVSWELFF,TGTGCCAGCAGTTACGTGTCCTGGGAGCTGTTTTTT
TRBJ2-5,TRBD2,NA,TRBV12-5,CASGLGAGGPETQYF,TGTGCTAGTGGTTTGGGGGCGGGGGGGCCCGAGACCCAGTACTTC
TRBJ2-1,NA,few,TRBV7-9,CASRKPGRSYNEQFF,TGTGCCAGCAGAAAACCGGGGAGGTCCTACAATGAGCAGTTCTTC
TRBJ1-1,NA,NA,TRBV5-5,CASSPSFLLGNTEAFF,TGTGCCAGCAGCCCCTCGTTTCTACTGGGGAACACTGAAGCTTTCTTT
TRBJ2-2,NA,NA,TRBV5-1,CASSLGQNTGELFF,TGCGCCAGCAGCTTGGGGCAGAACACCGGGGAGCTGTTTTTT
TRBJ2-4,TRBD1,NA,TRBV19,CASRGDRGLAKNIQYF,TGTGCCAGTAGAGGGGACAGGGGACTAGCCAAAAACATTCAGTACTTC
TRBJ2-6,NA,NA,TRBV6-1,CASSEVGREKRSGANVLTF,TGTGCCAGCAGTGAAGTCGGCAGGGAGAAACGATCTGGGGCCAACGTCCTGACTTTC
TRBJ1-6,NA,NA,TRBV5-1,CASSLVPYSPLHF,TGCGCCAGCAGCTTGGTGCCGTATTCACCCCTCCACTTT
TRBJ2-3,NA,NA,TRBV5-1,CASQIQPYTDTQYF,TGCGCCAGCCAAATACAGCCTTACACAGATACGCAGTATTTT
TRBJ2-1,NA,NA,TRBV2,CARGGASLSYNEQFF,TGTGCCAGGGGGGGGGCTAGCCTCTCCTACAATGAGCAGTTCTTC
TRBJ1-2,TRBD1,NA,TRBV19,CASSIAPGQGDYTF,TGTGCCAGTAGTATAGCCCCCGGACAGGGTGACTACACCTTC
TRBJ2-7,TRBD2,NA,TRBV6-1,CASSFAWTSIYEQYF,TGTGCCAGCAGTTTCGCCTGGACTAGCATCTACGAGCAGTACTTC
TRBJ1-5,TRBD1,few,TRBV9,CASSGQGNQPQHF,TGTGCCAGCAGCGGACAGGGGAATCAGCCCCAGCATTTT
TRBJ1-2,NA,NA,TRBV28,CASAGEGLGAGTF,TGTGCCAGCGCTGGGGAGGGGCTGGGGGCCGGGACCTTC
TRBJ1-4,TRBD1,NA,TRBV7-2,CASSHWGQGFNEKLFF,TGTGCCAGCAGTCACTGGGGACAGGGCTTTAATGAAAAACTGTTTTTT
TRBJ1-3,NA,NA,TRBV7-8,CASSLATSSPSGNTIYF,TGTGCCAGCAGCTTAGCCACGTCCTCCCCCTCTGGAAACACCATATATTTT
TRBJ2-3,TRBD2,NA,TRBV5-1,CASSTSGASTDTQYF,TGCGCCAGCAGCACTAGCGGGGCGTCCACAGATACGCAGTATTTT
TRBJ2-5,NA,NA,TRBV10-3,CANGLDQETQYF,TGTGCCAACGGACTCGACCAAGAGACCCAGTACTTC
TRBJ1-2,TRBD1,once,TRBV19,CASSIVGGTVYRNYGYTF,TGTGCCAGTAGTATAGTGGGCGGGACAGTGTACCGGAACTATGGCTACACCTTC
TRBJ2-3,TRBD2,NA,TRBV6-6,CASSSLAGGGTDTQYF,TGTGCCAGCAGTTCCCTAGCGGGGGGGGGCACAGATACGCAGTATTTT
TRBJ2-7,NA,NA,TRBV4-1,CASSQDRLVSYEQYF,TGCGCCAGCAGCCAAGATCGACTCGTATCCTACGAGCAGTACTTC
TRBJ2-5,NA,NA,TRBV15,CATSNRAPREETQYF,TGTGCCACCAGCAACCGGGCCCCCAGGGAGGAGACCCAGTACTTC
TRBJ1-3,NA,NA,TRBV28,CASARWRSGNTIYF,TGTGCCAGCGCGAGATGGCGCTCTGGAAACACCATATATTTT
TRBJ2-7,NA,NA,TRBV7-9,CASSHRDLEQYF,TGTGCCAGCAGCCACAGGGATCTCGAGCAGTACTTC
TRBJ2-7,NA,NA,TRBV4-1,CASSQDGSYEQYF,TGCGCCAGCAGCCAAGACGGTAGCTACGAGCAGTACTTC
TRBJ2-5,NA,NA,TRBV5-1,CASSRDGIQETQYF,TGCGCCAGCAGCCGCGACGGGATCCAAGAGACCCAGTACTTC
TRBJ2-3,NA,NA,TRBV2,CASSGGERTDTQYF,TGTGCCAGCAGTGGCGGAGAGCGCACAGATACGCAGTATTTT
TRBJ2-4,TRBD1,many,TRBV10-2,CASSESRTGYIQYF,TGCGCCAGCAGTGAGTCAAGGACAGGGTACATTCAGTACTTC
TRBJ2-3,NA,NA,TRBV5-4,CASSWRGQPTDTQYF,TGTGCCAGCAGCTGGAGGGGACAGCCCACAGATACGCAGTATTTT
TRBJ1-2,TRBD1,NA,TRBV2,CASLGTGSLYGYTF,TGTGCCAGCCTCGGGACAGGAAGCCTTTATGGCTACACCTTC
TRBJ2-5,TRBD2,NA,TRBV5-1,CASSLIGRGGSETQYF,TGCGCCAGCAGCTTGATCGGGAGGGGGGGGTCGGAGACCCAGTACTTC
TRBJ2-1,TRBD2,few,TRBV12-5,CASALSGLAGYGNEQFF,TGTGCTAGTGCCCTCTCGGGACTAGCGGGGTACGGCAATGAGCAGTTCTTC
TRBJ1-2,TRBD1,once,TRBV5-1,CASSGGQGGGYTF,TGCGCCAGCAGCGGAGGACAGGGCGGTGGCTACACCTTC
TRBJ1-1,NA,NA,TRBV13,CASSDKQRQWTEAFF,TGTGCCAGCAGTGACAAACAGAGGCAGTGGACTGAAGCTTTCTTT
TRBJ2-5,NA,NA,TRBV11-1,CASSRDLEETQYF,TGTGCCAGCAGTAGGGATCTCGAAGAGACCCAGTACTTC
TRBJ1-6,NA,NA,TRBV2,CASERGQYNSPLHF,TGTGCCAGCGAGCGGGGGCAGTATAATTCACCCCTCCACTTT
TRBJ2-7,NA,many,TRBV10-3,CAISAAGAYYEQYF,TGTGCCATCAGTGCGGCGGGGGCTTACTACGAGCAGTACTTC
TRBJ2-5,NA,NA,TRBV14,CASSQDSRTSLRETQYF,TGTGCCAGCAGCCAAGATTCGAGGACCTCCCTCCGGGAGACCCAGTACTTC
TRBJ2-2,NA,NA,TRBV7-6,CASSGQGTGELFF,TGTGCCAGCAGCGGGCAGGGAACCGGGGAGCTGTTTTTT
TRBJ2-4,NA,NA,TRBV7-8,CASAEGTLRPLAKNIQYF,TGTGCCAGCGCCGAAGGGACACTTAGACCTTTAGCCAAAAACATTCAGTACTTC